The 15 T cell receptor beta chains below come from one sample, sequenced in a study of blood T cell repertoires in COVID-19 (dated by TCRdb to the early 2020s). To prepare the library, the immunoSEQ multiplex PCR assay was applied. The clones in this table, taken by TCRdb from immuneACCESS, are in-frame only. Not every clone is retained; where verified, under half of the shortfall comes from an unresolved V gene, and the cause of the rest is unknown. The sample has about 260,000 clones on record, approximately 89% of them singletons. The ten biggest clones cover roughly 9.8% of the sample. Sample: peripheral blood. These receptors were taken from a man aged 40-49 years who had recovered from COVID-19.

This rearrangement joins TRBV6-2 or TRBV6-3 to TRBJ1-2, with 10 bases lining up with TRBD1. The V gene end was trimmed by 3 bases and the J gene end by 4 bases; junction bases not matched to a gene: 14. The CDR3 has 18 residues. Germline V gene sequence: CDR1 MNHEY, CDR2 SVGEGT. The CDR3 region has the DNA TGTGCCAGCAGTTATCGAGGGACAGGGGCCGCCCTACCCTATGGCTACACCTTC. As protein: CASSYRGTGAALPYGYTF.

This clone has a single count. The chain's CDR3 is CASSELAGADTQYF. The CDR3 region has the DNA TGTGCCAGCAGCGAACTAGCGGGGGCAGATACGCAGTATTTT. The rearrangement links TRBV9 to TRBJ2-3, with 11 bases aligning to TRBD2. The CDR3 extends over 14 amino acids. From germline, CDR1 is SGDLS and CDR2 YYNGEE. V shed 3 bases and J 4 bases; nucleotides not matched to a gene: 1.

The chain carries TRBV11-2 and TRBJ2-7, with 11 bases aligning to TRBD1. The CDR3 length is 17 residues. The germline CDR1 and CDR2 sequences are SGHAT and FQNNGV. The junction had 11 bases not matched to a gene; V was cut back by 3 bases and J by 4 bases. Here the CDR3 DNA reads TGTGCCAGCAGCTTTTCGGTCGGGGGACAGGGGGGTTACGAGCAGTACTTC. This codes for CASSFSVGGQGGYEQYF.

The CDR3 spells CASSRLAGVEQFF. The DNA of the CDR3 is TGTGCCAGCAGTAGACTAGCGGGAGTGGAGCAGTTCTTC. The chain joins TRBV27 to TRBJ2-1; 12 nucleotides match TRBD2. Per the germline V gene, CDR1 is MNHEY and CDR2 is SMNVEV (reference sequence). Trimming removed 5 bases from V and 10 bases from J; junction bases left unmatched: 3. The length of the CDR3 is 13 residues.

V gene TRBV4-3 combines with J gene TRBJ1-1; a weak D match, TRBD1 (6 bases). V dropped 7 bases and J dropped 12 bases, with 18 bases sitting between them. The CDR3 extends over 12 amino acids. The germline CDR1 and CDR2 sequences are LGHNA and YSLEER. The CDR3 DNA reads as TGCGCCAGCAAAGGGGGGGGCGGGTTAACTTTCTTT. Its protein is CASKGGGGLTFF.

The V gene is TRBV5-4, the J gene TRBJ2-2; perhaps TRBD2 as D (6 bases). Looked up from germline, CDR1 is SGHNT and CDR2 is YYREEE (reference sequence). V was clipped by 1 base and J by 1 base, with 23 bases between them. The CDR3 runs to 20 residues. The DNA of the CDR3 is TGTGCCAGCAGCTTGTGGTCTCTTAAGGGCCGGCGGGAGAACACCGGGGAGCTGTTTTTT. Its translation: CASSLWSLKGRRENTGELFF.

The chain employs TRBV2 and TRBJ1-4, with D uncertain. The germline V gene encodes CDR1 SNHLY and CDR2 FYNNEI. The CDR3 contains 11 residues. Between the trimmed V and J ends, which lost 7 bases and 5 bases, there was a span of 5 bases. The CDR3, as DNA: TGTGCCAGCACCAGGAATGAAAAACTGTTTTTT. Translation gives CASTRNEKLFF.

This clone was seen a single time. This chain joins TRBV6-5 and TRBJ2-7; tentative D call: TRBD1 (5 bases). The V end was cut by 8 bases, the J end by 2 bases, with 13 bases between. The CDR3 extends over 13 amino acids. Germline V gene data show CDR1 as MNHEY and CDR2 as SVGAGI. This CDR3 reads CASGPRVPYEQYF. As DNA, the CDR3 is TGTGCCAGCGGGCCCAGGGTACCCTACGAGCAGTACTTC.

This chain links TRBV7-9 with TRBJ1-4; the D gene is possibly TRBD1 (6 bases). V was shortened by 0 bases and J by 3 bases, with 8 bases between the two germline ends. CDR3 size: 15 residues. Germline V gene sequence: CDR1 SEHNR, CDR2 FQNEAQ (reference sequence). CDR3 sequence (DNA): TGTGCCAGCAGCTTAGCGCAGGGGCCTAATGAAAAACTGTTTTTT. The encoded protein is CASSLAQGPNEKLFF. Using reference TRBV7-9 and TRBJ1-4 for the parts outside the CDR3, the full variable domain is DTGVSQNPRHKITKRGQNVTFRCDPISEHNRLYWYRQTLGQGPEFLTYFQNEAQLEKSRLLSDRFSAERPKGSFSTLEIQRTEQGDSAMYLCASSLAQGPNEKLFFGSGTQLSVL.

This clone was picked up a small number of times. The chain carries TRBV25-1 and TRBJ1-5; a possible D gene is TRBD1 (5 bases). Germline CDR1 and CDR2: MGHDK and SYGVNS. V lost 8 bases to trimming and J lost 4 bases, with 15 bases between them. There are 14 residues in the CDR3. The CDR3 here is CASQGAGWNQPQHF. The CDR3 nucleotides read TGTGCCAGCCAAGGCGCAGGGTGGAATCAGCCCCAGCATTTT.

The gene calls are TRBV7-8 and TRBJ1-1, with 9 bases aligning to TRBD1. This CDR3 region has 15 residues. The V gene's germline CDR1 is SGHVS and CDR2 FQNEAQ. With V trimmed by 4 bases and J by 5 bases, 8 bases remained unmatched. The CDR3 DNA reads as TGTGCCAGCAGCTCGACACAGGGGGCGGGAACTGAAGCTTTCTTT. Its protein is CASSSTQGAGTEAFF.

This clone was seen more than once but under ten times. DNA for the CDR3: TGTGCCAGCTCTCTTCAACGGGTTGGCGCATACGAGCAGTACTTC. It specifies CASSLQRVGAYEQYF. The V call is TRBV18, the J call TRBJ2-7; D ambiguous. The ends were cut back, 6 bases at V and 4 bases at J, with 19 bases in the middle. The length of the CDR3 is 15 residues. The germline V gene has CDR1 KGHSH and CDR2 LQKENI. Looking up the rest from reference TRBV18 and TRBJ2-7 gives the full variable domain: NAGVMQNPRHLVRRRGQEARLRCSPMKGHSHVYWYRQLPEEGLKFMVYLQKENIIDESGMPKERFSAEFPKEGPSILRIQQVVRGDSAAYFCASSLQRVGAYEQYFGPGTRLTVT.

The chain recombines TRBV29-1 with TRBJ1-2, with TRBD1 identical over 10 bases. CDR1 SQVTM and CDR2 ANQGSEA come from the germline V gene. This CDR3 has 16 amino acids. J was trimmed by 8 bases and V by 0 bases; bases with no gene match: 12. CDR3 bases: TGCAGCGTTGAAGATCTACGGGACAGGGGAGTAGGCGGCTACACCTTC. It translates to CSVEDLRDRGVGGYTF.

The chain has TRBV7-9 and TRBJ2-1; 9 nucleotides match TRBD2. The germline CDR1 and CDR2 sequences are SEHNR and FQNEAQ (reference sequence). This CDR3 has 17 amino acids. The V segment lost 5 bases and the J segment 6 bases; nucleotides outside the gene matches: 14. Written as DNA, the CDR3 is TGTGCCAGCAGCCCTACGTCAGGGAGCGGGGGGCCCAATGAGCAGTTCTTC. As protein: CASSPTSGSGGPNEQFF.

The chain combines TRBV5-1 with TRBJ1-2; D unresolved. V gave up 0 bases and J gave up 2 bases, with 8 bases separating them. Germline lookup yields CDR1 SGHRS and CDR2 YFSETQ. The CDR3 is 14 amino acids. This chain's CDR3 is CASSLGYSNYGYTF. The CDR3 DNA is TGCGCCAGCAGCTTGGGCTACTCAAACTATGGCTACACCTTC. Complete variable domain (other parts from reference TRBV5-1 and TRBJ1-2): KAGVTQTPRYLIKTRGQQVTLSCSPISGHRSVSWYQQTPGQGLQFLFEYFSETQRNKGNFPGRFSGRQFSNSRSEMNVSTLELGDSALYLCASSLGYSNYGYTFGSGTRLTVV.